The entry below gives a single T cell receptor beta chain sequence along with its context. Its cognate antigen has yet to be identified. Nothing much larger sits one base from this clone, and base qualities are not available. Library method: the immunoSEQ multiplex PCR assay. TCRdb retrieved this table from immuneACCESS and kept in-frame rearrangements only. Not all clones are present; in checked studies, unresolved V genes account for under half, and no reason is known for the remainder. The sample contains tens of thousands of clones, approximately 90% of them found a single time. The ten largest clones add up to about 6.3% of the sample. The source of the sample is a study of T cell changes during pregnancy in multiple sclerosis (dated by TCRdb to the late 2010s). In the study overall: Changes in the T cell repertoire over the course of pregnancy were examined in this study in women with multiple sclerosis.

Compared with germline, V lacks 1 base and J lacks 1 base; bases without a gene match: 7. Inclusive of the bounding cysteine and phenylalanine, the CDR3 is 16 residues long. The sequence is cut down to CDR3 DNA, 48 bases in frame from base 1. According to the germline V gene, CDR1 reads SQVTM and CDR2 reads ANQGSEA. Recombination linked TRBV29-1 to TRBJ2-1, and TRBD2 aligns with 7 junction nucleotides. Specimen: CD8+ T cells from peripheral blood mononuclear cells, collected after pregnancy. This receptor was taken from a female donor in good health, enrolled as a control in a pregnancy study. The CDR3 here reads CSVEGLGGTSYNEQFF. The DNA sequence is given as TGCAGCGTTGAAGGCCTGGGGGGGACTTCCTACAATGAGCAGTTCTTC.